This T cell receptor (beta chain) was retrieved from a study of blood T cells in healthy people across ages. Losses at the gene ends were 2 bases for V and 4 bases for J; bases not matched to a gene: 9. CDR1 and CDR2 from the germline V gene are SGHAT and FQNNGV. The CDR3 is made up of 17 amino acids. Study results and caveats: Per million T cells, TCR beta diversity dropped roughly linearly as age increased. It was held that diversity estimates obtained from one million T cells represented underestimates.

A second PCR, run for roughly 7 to 11 cycles, used a sample-barcoded 5' primer plus a J-beta primer mix. TCRdb reprocessed the 5' RACE reads via MiXCR and lists one record per CDR3 protein. Counted here are about 780,000 distinct CDR3 sequences, roughly 26% occurring once; the ten biggest clones make up 3%. On this clonotype: Antigen: not known.

RNA extraction gave at least 5.5 micrograms of total RNA per sample. These same records also appear under a second study, on T cells of mothers and their children. From that study: A slight, non-significant increase in overlap was found for related mother-child pairs relative to unrelated pairs.

The genes are TRBV11-2 and TRBJ2-5, with 11 bases aligning to TRBD1. This TCR came from a boy younger than 18 in good health. The sample taken for sequencing was blood. This CDR3 reads CASSLYPGQGEGETQYF. The CDR3 nucleotides read TGTGCCAGCAGCTTATACCCGGGACAGGGGGAAGGAGAGACCCAGTACTTC.